These T cell receptor beta chains were read from a single sample in a study of sequential checkpoint blockade in melanoma. Clones were read by immunoSEQ multiplex PCR, and TCRdb kept only the in-frame ones, dropping some. The repertoire holds about 5,000 clones, with about two thirds as singletons. The specimen comprised CD8+ T cells sorted from blood (inferred from file names), sampled from a patient given nivolumab and ipilimumab in sequence. The receptors here all came from a human donor with melanoma. Each CDR3 is given with its conserved first and last residue. Each record gives: V gene, D gene, J gene, clone size, CDR3 protein, CDR3 DNA. D genes are given only for firm matches. Clone size appears in some rows only: once, few, many, or a class for an expanded clone.

TRBV6-5	NA	TRBJ2-2	NA	CASRGSNYAGELFF	TGTGCCAGCCGGGGGTCGAATTACGCCGGGGAGCTGTTTTTT
TRBV4-3	TRBD2	TRBJ2-1	few	CASSPGLAEYNEQFF	TGCGCCAGCAGCCCCGGACTAGCGGAATACAATGAGCAGTTCTTC
TRBV6-1	TRBD2	TRBJ2-1	NA	CASSESGGSYNEQFF	TGTGCCAGCAGTGAAAGCGGGGGCTCCTACAATGAGCAGTTCTTC
TRBV2	TRBD2	TRBJ2-1	NA	CASSEASGRWYEQFF	TGTGCCAGCAGTGAAGCTAGCGGGAGGTGGTATGAGCAGTTCTTC
TRBV4-2	NA	TRBJ2-7	NA	CASSYRGAEQYF	TGTGCCAGCAGCTACCGGGGGGCCGAGCAGTACTTC
TRBV6-4	TRBD1	TRBJ2-2	NA	CASTDRVDGELFF	TGTGCCAGCACCGACAGGGTTGACGGGGAGCTGTTTTTT
TRBV19	NA	TRBJ1-5	NA	CASKIQTGSADQPQHF	TGTGCCAGTAAAATTCAGACAGGCAGTGCAGATCAGCCCCAGCATTTT
TRBV4-2	TRBD1	TRBJ1-2	NA	CASSQDSWAGGWGYTF	TGTGCCAGCAGCCAAGATTCGTGGGCAGGGGGCTGGGGCTACACCTTC
TRBV13	TRBD1	TRBJ1-2	NA	CASSSGPGTGKERYGYTF	TGTGCCAGCAGCTCTGGTCCCGGGACAGGGAAAGAGAGGTATGGCTACACCTTC
TRBV6-5	TRBD1	TRBJ1-4	NA	CASSGGQENEKLFF	TGTGCCAGCAGTGGGGGACAGGAGAATGAAAAACTGTTTTTT
TRBV7-4	TRBD1	TRBJ1-2	few	CASSLAGGYPNYGYTF	TGTGCCAGCAGCTTGGCAGGGGGCTATCCTAACTATGGCTACACCTTC
TRBV4-2	TRBD2	TRBJ2-1	NA	CASSQDGTSGYNEQFF	TGTGCCAGCAGCCAAGATGGGACTAGCGGCTACAATGAGCAGTTCTTC
TRBV27	TRBD2	TRBJ2-5	NA	CASSSGLAVGETQYF	TGTGCCAGCAGTTCCGGACTAGCGGTGGGGGAGACCCAGTACTTC
TRBV9	TRBD1	TRBJ2-3	once	CASSVGQGIDTQYF	TGTGCCAGCAGCGTAGGACAGGGGATAGATACGCAGTATTTT
TRBV30	NA	TRBJ2-7	NA	CAWFSYEQYF	TGTGCCTGGTTCTCCTACGAGCAGTACTTC
TRBV5-1	TRBD1	TRBJ2-7	NA	CASSSPGRGYTYEQYF	TGCGCCAGCAGCTCCCCCGGCAGGGGGTATACCTACGAGCAGTACTTC
TRBV28	NA	TRBJ2-7	NA	CASSPPSASYEQYF	TGTGCCAGCAGCCCCCCTTCAGCGTCCTACGAGCAGTACTTC
TRBV28	TRBD2	TRBJ2-5	NA	CATGDSGSSQETQYF	TGTGCCACAGGAGACAGCGGGAGTTCCCAAGAGACCCAGTACTTC
TRBV30	TRBD2	TRBJ2-1	few	CAWSRGGTDEQFF	TGTGCCTGGAGCCGGGGGGGGACGGATGAGCAGTTCTTC
TRBV4-2	TRBD2	TRBJ2-3	NA	CASSQDRGGSTDTQYF	TGTGCCAGCAGCCAAGATCGGGGGGGTAGCACAGATACGCAGTATTTT
TRBV5-6	NA	TRBJ1-1	NA	CASSWKQVNTEAFF	TGTGCCAGCAGCTGGAAACAGGTGAACACTGAAGCTTTCTTT
TRBV6-6	NA	TRBJ2-7	few	CASSNLGHRDSYEQYF	TGTGCCAGCAGCAATCTGGGTCACAGGGATTCCTACGAGCAGTACTTC
TRBV7-6	TRBD1	TRBJ2-7	NA	CASRTTGASEQYF	TGTGCCAGCAGAACGACAGGGGCCTCCGAGCAGTACTTC
TRBV18	NA	TRBJ2-7	NA	CASSAGGTQQYF	TGTGCCAGCTCTGCCGGGGGTACGCAGCAGTACTTC
TRBV6-6	NA	TRBJ2-1	NA	CASRIRPWGYNNEQFF	TGTGCCAGCAGGATTCGCCCGTGGGGCTACAACAATGAGCAGTTCTTC
TRBV7-2	TRBD1	TRBJ2-7	few	CASSPQGAYEQYF	TGTGCCAGCAGCCCCCAGGGGGCCTACGAGCAGTACTTC
TRBV6-4	NA	TRBJ2-2	NA	CASSSDTGELFF	TGTGCCAGCAGTTCGGACACCGGGGAGCTGTTTTTT
TRBV10-3	NA	TRBJ2-5	NA	CAISDSLSSEETQYF	TGTGCCATCAGTGATTCACTTTCTAGCGAAGAGACCCAGTACTTC
TRBV11-2	NA	TRBJ2-3	NA	CASSLSGSGTDTQYF	TGTGCCAGCAGCTTAAGCGGCAGCGGCACAGATACGCAGTATTTT
TRBV5-4	TRBD1	TRBJ2-1	NA	CASSLFWDRGNNEQFF	TGTGCCAGCAGCTTGTTCTGGGACAGGGGGAACAATGAGCAGTTCTTC
TRBV15	TRBD1	TRBJ2-7	NA	CATRSTGEGTYEQYF	TGTGCCACCAGATCGACAGGGGAAGGTACCTACGAGCAGTACTTC
TRBV29-1	NA	TRBJ2-7	once	CSVSQGQYEQYF	TGCAGCGTTTCGCAGGGCCAGTACGAGCAGTACTTC
TRBV21-1	NA	TRBJ2-7	few	CASSKEGTGSSYEQYF	TGTGCCAGCAGCAAAGAAGGGACAGGGAGTTCCTACGAGCAGTACTTC
TRBV30	TRBD2	TRBJ2-7	NA	CAWRGLARSEQYF	TGTGCCTGGAGGGGACTAGCGAGGTCCGAGCAGTACTTC
TRBV19	NA	TRBJ2-1	NA	CASSLGGPWNEQFF	TGTGCCAGTAGCCTAGGCGGCCCTTGGAATGAGCAGTTCTTC
TRBV7-9	TRBD2	TRBJ2-1	NA	CASSSRTSGTYNEQFF	TGTGCCAGCAGCTCCCGGACTAGCGGGACCTACAATGAGCAGTTCTTC
TRBV7-2	NA	TRBJ1-2	once	CASSLDPSEIYGYTF	TGTGCCAGCAGCTTAGATCCCTCAGAAATCTATGGCTACACCTTC